Listed below are T cell receptor beta chains from one sample, sequenced in a study of beta chain features in type 1 diabetes. Clones were sequenced by immunoSEQ multiplex PCR, and TCRdb holds only the in-frame ones, with some missing. The sample contains over 500,000 clones, less than 20% of which appear only once. The sequenced sample was naive CD4+ T cells from blood. Receptors originate from a man aged 18 to 29 in good health. The CDR3 runs from the conserved cysteine through the conserved F or W. D genes are given only for firm matches. Clone size is given for some rows only: seen once, a few or many times, or a class if the clone is expanded.

J gene	D gene	V gene	clone size	CDR3 protein	CDR3 DNA
TRBJ1-4	-	TRBV5-6	-	CASSIRQVNEKLFF	TGTGCCAGCAGCATAAGACAGGTCAATGAAAAACTGTTTTTT
TRBJ1-1	TRBD1	TRBV7-2	-	CASSFNPTGGAFF	TGTGCCAGCAGCTTCAACCCGACAGGGGGAGCTTTCTTT
TRBJ1-5	-	TRBV30	few	CAWSVSGPQPQHF	TGTGCCTGGAGTGTATCAGGGCCCCAGCCCCAGCATTTT
TRBJ1-2	-	TRBV7-9	-	CASSFGRDYGYTF	TGTGCCAGCAGCTTCGGGAGAGACTATGGCTACACCTTC
TRBJ2-7	-	TRBV11-2	few	CASSPRLGSWNEQYF	TGTGCCAGCAGCCCAAGACTGGGGTCTTGGAACGAGCAGTACTTC
TRBJ2-7	-	TRBV2	-	CASSVKRQYF	TGTGCCAGCAGTGTAAAGAGGCAGTACTTC
TRBJ2-7	-	TRBV10-3	few	CAIAATYEQYF	TGTGCCATCGCCGCTACCTACGAGCAGTACTTC
TRBJ1-1	-	TRBV19	few	CASSPHMWGTEAFF	TGTGCCAGTAGTCCACACATGTGGGGCACTGAAGCTTTCTTT
TRBJ2-7	-	TRBV25-1	-	CASSAQGYEQYF	TGTGCCAGCAGTGCCCAGGGCTACGAGCAGTACTTC
TRBJ2-7	-	TRBV5-5	few	CASSSLPGSGGYEQYF	TGTGCCAGCAGCTCCCTTCCGGGGAGCGGAGGCTACGAGCAGTACTTC
TRBJ2-6	-	TRBV29-1	-	CSVTQGSGANVLTF	TGCAGCGTCACACAGGGTTCTGGGGCCAACGTCCTGACTTTC
TRBJ2-7	-	TRBV28	-	CASRDSYEQYF	TGTGCCAGCAGGGACTCCTACGAGCAGTACTTC
TRBJ2-3	TRBD2	TRBV7-9	few	CASSLRRTSGTGDTQYF	TGTGCCAGCAGCTTGAGAAGGACTAGCGGGACAGGGGATACGCAGTATTTT
TRBJ1-2	-	TRBV7-9	few	CASSLSAPPTNGGGYTF	TGTGCCAGCAGCTTATCGGCGCCGCCTACTAATGGGGGTGGCTACACCTTC
TRBJ1-2	-	TRBV10-3	-	CAIRPRQGATPNYGYTF	TGTGCCATCAGGCCCCGTCAAGGGGCCACACCTAACTATGGCTACACCTTC
TRBJ1-3	-	TRBV7-6	few	CASSTQGAGSGNTIYF	TGTGCCAGCAGCACTCAAGGGGCAGGGTCTGGAAACACCATATATTTT
TRBJ2-5	-	TRBV5-1	few	CASSLERLQETQYF	TGCGCCAGCAGCTTGGAGAGACTTCAAGAGACCCAGTACTTC
TRBJ2-7	-	TRBV28	few	CASYQTGTATYEQYF	TGTGCCAGCTATCAAACCGGGACGGCTACCTACGAGCAGTACTTC
TRBJ2-2	-	TRBV7-7	few	CASSQGVGRTGELFF	TGTGCTAGCAGCCAAGGTGTGGGAAGGACCGGGGAGCTGTTTTTT
TRBJ2-1	TRBD2	TRBV11-2	once	CASSSTSGSSYNEQFF	TGTGCCAGCAGCTCGACTAGCGGGAGCTCCTACAATGAGCAGTTCTTC
TRBJ2-1	TRBD2	TRBV23-1	many	CASSQSGKREWEYNEQFF	TGCGCCAGCAGTCAATCGGGGAAGCGGGAGTGGGAATACAATGAGCAGTTCTTC
TRBJ1-1	-	TRBV15	-	CATSSEREHTEAFF	TGTGCCACCAGCAGTGAGAGGGAACACACTGAAGCTTTCTTT
TRBJ2-1	TRBD2	TRBV9	-	CASSVLAGPSYNEQFF	TGTGCCAGCAGCGTTCTAGCGGGTCCTTCATACAATGAGCAGTTCTTC
TRBJ2-1	-	TRBV5-4	-	CASSFPEGRDEQFF	TGTGCCAGCAGCTTCCCGGAGGGCCGTGATGAGCAGTTCTTC
TRBJ2-4	-	TRBV2	-	CASVTGWAKNIQYF	TGTGCCAGCGTTACAGGGTGGGCCAAAAACATTCAGTACTTC
TRBJ2-5	TRBD2	TRBV29-1	few	CSVWGGTHLQETQYF	TGCAGCGTTTGGGGGGGGACGCACCTCCAAGAGACCCAGTACTTC
TRBJ1-1	-	TRBV18	-	CASSRLDTEAFF	TGTGCCAGCTCCAGGTTGGACACTGAAGCTTTCTTT
TRBJ2-6	TRBD1	TRBV25-1	-	CASSEWLLGQRDVLTF	TGTGCCAGCAGTGAATGGTTATTGGGACAGCGTGATGTCCTGACTTTC
TRBJ2-2	TRBD1	TRBV11-3	few	CASSLEDRGRNTGELFF	TGTGCCAGCAGCCTAGAAGACAGGGGACGGAACACCGGGGAGCTGTTTTTT
TRBJ1-5	-	TRBV7-3	-	CASSLTGASNQPQHF	TGTGCCAGCAGCTTAACAGGGGCTAGCAATCAGCCCCAGCATTTT
TRBJ2-3	-	TRBV28	-	CASSLWRAGGDHGTDTQYF	TGTGCCAGCAGTTTATGGAGGGCCGGGGGTGACCACGGCACAGATACGCAGTATTTT
TRBJ2-5	-	TRBV5-1	few	CASRGEETQYF	TGCGCCAGCAGAGGAGAAGAGACCCAGTACTTC
TRBJ2-1	-	TRBV7-2	-	CASSPQGGNNEQFF	TGTGCCAGCAGCCCCCAGGGCGGGAATAATGAGCAGTTCTTC
TRBJ1-2	-	TRBV5-4	few	CASSFEGNYGYTF	TGTGCCAGCAGCTTTGAAGGGAACTATGGCTACACCTTC
TRBJ2-7	TRBD1	TRBV6-5	few	CASKGTGVSEQYF	TGTGCCAGCAAGGGGACAGGGGTAAGCGAGCAGTACTTC
TRBJ2-2	TRBD1	TRBV10-3	few	CAISTGTGGNTGELFF	TGTGCCATCAGTACCGGGACAGGGGGTAACACCGGGGAGCTGTTTTTT
TRBJ2-3	-	TRBV5-1	few	CASSKQGTDTQYF	TGCGCCAGCAGCAAACAGGGCACAGATACGCAGTATTTT
TRBJ1-4	-	TRBV5-1	-	CASSLSVQKGEKLFF	TGCGCCAGCAGCTTGTCGGTACAAAAGGGTGAAAAACTGTTTTTT
TRBJ1-1	-	TRBV19	few	CASSEGLTEAFF	TGTGCCAGTAGTGAGGGTTTGACTGAAGCTTTCTTT
TRBJ1-1	-	TRBV15	-	CATGRGADTEAFF	TGTGCCACCGGGAGGGGGGCGGACACTGAAGCTTTCTTT
TRBJ2-7	TRBD1	TRBV18	-	CASSPGQGYYEQYF	TGTGCCAGCTCACCCGGACAGGGATATTACGAGCAGTACTTC
TRBJ2-1	TRBD1	TRBV25-1	-	CASSVGQGGHEQFF	TGTGCCAGCAGTGTTGGACAGGGGGGTCATGAGCAGTTCTTC
TRBJ2-7	-	TRBV2	few	CASTGDYEQYF	TGTGCCAGCACAGGGGACTACGAGCAGTACTTC
TRBJ1-2	TRBD1	TRBV6-5	few	CASSYSGTGRKDGYTF	TGTGCCAGCAGTTACTCCGGGACAGGGAGGAAGGATGGCTACACCTTC
TRBJ2-7	-	TRBV27	-	CASSSHDREGNEQYF	TGTGCCAGCAGTTCCCACGACAGGGAGGGCAACGAGCAGTACTTC